This T cell receptor beta chain was profiled in a study of blood T cell repertoires in COVID-19. Overall study: The study drew acute and convalescent COVID-19 samples from the United States, Italy and Spain. T cells, B-cell-depleted T cells, or PBMCs provided the cDNA or gDNA that served as material.

Repertoires were generated with immunoSEQ multiplex PCR, while TCRdb's copy carries only in-frame clones and drops some. The table lists about 80,000 clones, approximately 83% of them singletons. Germline CDR1 reads SGDLS; CDR2 reads YYNGEE. CDR3 size: 15 residues. V lost 0 bases, J lost 3 bases, and 0 bases stayed unmatched. V and J are TRBV9 and TRBJ2-6; TRBD1 agrees at 7 bases. This receptor was taken from a human donor in a cohort sampled during active COVID-19. The sequenced sample consisted of peripheral blood. CDR3 protein: CASSVDRGGANVLTF. DNA for the CDR3: TGTGCCAGCAGCGTAGACAGGGGTGGGGCCAACGTCCTGACTTTC.